The 18 T cell receptor beta chains below come from one sample, sequenced in a study of shared clonotypes between healthy human individuals. Clones were sequenced by immunoSEQ multiplex PCR, and TCRdb holds only the in-frame ones, with some missing. This sample has about 1 million clones, with 75% found just once. The sample consisted of memory CD4+ T cells sorted from blood. Subset denoted: CD45RA-negative fraction. These receptor sequences come from a man aged 18 to 29 in good health.

This chain uses TRBV19 with TRBJ1-4; possibly TRBD1 for D (5 bases). This CDR3 is built from 15 residues. Per germline, CDR1 LNHDA and CDR2 SQIVND (reference sequence). Trimming shortened V by 7 bases and J by 4 bases, and 16 bases separated the two germline ends. The CDR3 loop is CASTERDRGNEKLFF. The CDR3 coding sequence is TGTGCCAGTACCGAAAGGGACCGGGGTAATGAAAAACTGTTTTTT.

The CDR3 spells CASSREGAGEKLFF. Here the CDR3 DNA reads TGCGCCAGCAGTCGCGAGGGGGCTGGTGAAAAACTGTTTTTT. The chain employs TRBV5-1 and TRBJ1-4, with 7 bases aligning to TRBD1. Trimming took 5 bases from V and 7 from J; bases not matched to a gene: 8. Germline CDR1 SGHRS, CDR2 YFSETQ. The CDR3 totals 14 residues.

This clone was counted ten times or more. The chain couples TRBV19 to TRBJ1-5, with 9 bases fitting TRBD1. The CDR3 length is 13 residues. Germline V gives CDR1 LNHDA, CDR2 SQIVND (reference sequence). V lost 6 bases, J lost 7 bases, and 4 bases stayed unmatched. The CDR3 protein is CASSRGQGQPQHF. In DNA form, the CDR3 reads TGTGCCAGTAGCCGGGGACAGGGACAGCCCCAGCATTTT.

The table lists this clone with a count of one. The V call is TRBV7-9, the J call TRBJ2-7; D not resolved. Looked up from germline, CDR1 is SEHNR and CDR2 is FQNEAQ (reference sequence). This CDR3 region has 14 residues. The ends were cut back, 5 bases at V and 6 bases at J, with 17 bases in the middle. The CDR3: CASSTTGSWTEQYF. The CDR3 DNA reads TGTGCCAGCAGCACGACGGGCTCTTGGACCGAGCAGTACTTC.

This clone was seen once. The V and J genes are TRBV6-1 and TRBJ2-7, with D possibly being TRBD2 (6 bases). The CDR3 runs 14 residues. Trimming took off 8 bases at V and 1 base at J, with 15 bases between the two ends. The V gene's germline CDR1 is MNHNS and CDR2 SASEGT. The CDR3 DNA is TGTGCCAGCCTCCGGGAGACTTCATCCTACGAGCAGTACTTC. The encoded protein is CASLRETSSYEQYF.

This clone was seen a few times. CDR3 coding DNA: TGTGCCAGCAGTGCCCCGACTAGCGGGGCTCAAGAGACCCAGTACTTC. Protein: CASSAPTSGAQETQYF. The rearrangement uses TRBV28 and TRBJ2-5; 11 nucleotides line up with TRBD2. V lost 5 bases to trimming and J lost 2 bases; unmatched junction nucleotides: 7. The V gene's germline CDR1 is MDHEN and CDR2 SYDVKM. The CDR3 totals 16 residues.

Comment on this clone: Additional DNA sequences in this sample encode the identical CDR3. The genes are TRBV30 and TRBJ2-5, with 7 nucleotides matching TRBD2. Germline V gene sequence: CDR1 GTSNPN, CDR2 SVGIG (reference sequence). The CDR3 runs to 12 residues. V dropped 5 bases and J dropped 5; count of bases not matched to a gene: 5. The CDR3 protein is CAWGGVLETQYF. Written as DNA, the CDR3 is TGTGCCTGGGGGGGGGTTCTGGAGACCCAGTACTTC.

The V call is TRBV25-1, the J call TRBJ2-7, with D maybe TRBD2 (6 bases). The germline gives CDR1 MGHDK, CDR2 SYGVNS. The CDR3 totals 16 residues. V was clipped by 4 bases and J by 5 bases, with 21 bases between them. The CDR3 coding sequence is TGTGCCAGCAGTGGAAATCGGGAGTCAGGGTCCCACGAGCAGTACTTC. Its translation: CASSGNRESGSHEQYF.

This clone was seen a single time. Other DNA sequences in this sample translate to the same CDR3. The chain joins TRBV7-2 to TRBJ2-5; TRBD2 matches at 14 bases. CDR3 length equals 15 residues. Germline V gives CDR1 SGHTA, CDR2 FQGNSA. Trimming cost V 5 bases and J 5 bases; bases outside gene matches: 4. CDR3 sequence reads: CASSPWTSGGETQYF. The CDR3 nucleotides read TGTGCCAGCAGCCCGTGGACTAGCGGGGGGGAGACCCAGTACTTC.

V gene TRBV9 combines with J gene TRBJ1-2; D is undetermined. Germline V gene lookup returns CDR1 SGDLS and CDR2 YYNGEE. The V end lost 0 bases, the J end lost 4 bases, and 19 bases lay between the germline ends. This CDR3 is built from 17 residues. The CDR3 DNA follows: TGTGCCAGCAGCGTAGCTGCAATGATCAGCGGAGCCTATGGCTACACCTTC. This codes for CASSVAAMISGAYGYTF.

CDR3 DNA: TGTGCCAGCAGGGGGGACTCCGGGAACACTGAAGCTTTCTTT. Protein sequence: CASRGDSGNTEAFF. The chain is built from TRBV2 and TRBJ1-1; a weak D match, TRBD1 (5 bases). The germline V gene has CDR1 SNHLY and CDR2 FYNNEI. V lost 6 bases, J lost 1 base, and 12 bases lay in between. The CDR3 runs to 14 residues. The full variable domain, with the rest looked up from reference TRBV2 and TRBJ1-1, is EPEVTQTPSHQVTQMGQEVILRCVPISNHLYFYWYRQILGQKVEFLVSFYNNEISEKSEIFDDQFSVERPDGSNFTLKIRSTKLEDSAMYFCASRGDSGNTEAFFGQGTRLTVV.

This clone appeared a single time. The V call is TRBV5-8, the J call TRBJ2-7; D is ambiguous. Deletions cut 4 bases from V and 4 bases from J, with 15 bases between. The CDR3 runs to 14 residues. Germline V CDR1 and CDR2: SGHTS, YDEGEE. The CDR3 bases are TGTGCCAGCAGCGCCATGGCGACTGTTTACGAGCAGTACTTC. Protein: CASSAMATVYEQYF.

This sequence joins TRBV5-1 and TRBJ2-5, with D unclear. Germline V gives CDR1 SGHRS, CDR2 YFSETQ. V gave up 0 bases and J gave up 1 base, with 13 bases separating them. This CDR3 spans 16 amino acids. CDR3 DNA: TGCGCCAGCAGCTTGGGCCCCTACAGTGCCCAAGAGACCCAGTACTTC. Translating it yields CASSLGPYSAQETQYF.

A note on this clone: One end of the junction does not line up with germline, which may come from a read error. This sequence joins TRBV7-7 and TRBJ2-1; the D call may be TRBD1 or TRBD2 (5 bases each). From germline, CDR1 is SSHAT and CDR2 FNYEAQ (reference sequence). The CDR3 sequence is 13 residues long. The CDR3 DNA sequence: TGTGCTAGCAGCTTAGCGCAGGCAGGGGAGCAGTTCTTC. Amino acids: CASSLAQAGEQFF.

This sequence joins TRBV5-4 and TRBJ2-7, with a tentative D call TRBD1 (6 bases). V was cut by 4 bases and J by 0 bases, with 17 bases left in between. CDR1 is SGHNT, CDR2 YYREEE, per germline (reference sequence). The CDR3 spans 16 residues. CDR3 in amino acids: CASSTSTGFNSYEQYF. The CDR3, as DNA: TGTGCCAGCAGCACCTCCACAGGGTTCAACTCCTACGAGCAGTACTTC. The whole variable domain, remainder taken from reference TRBV5-4 and TRBJ2-7, is ETGVTQSPTHLIKTRGQQVTLRCSSQSGHNTVSWYQQALGQGPQFIFQYYREEENGRGNFPPRFSGLQFPNYSSELNVNALELDDSALYLCASSTSTGFNSYEQYFGPGTRLTVT.

Regarding this clone: The identical CDR3 is also encoded by other nucleotide sequences in the sample. The CDR3 region is CASSPGLMNTEAFF. The CDR3 nucleotides are TGTGCCAGCTCACCAGGTCTCATGAACACTGAAGCTTTCTTT. This chain links TRBV18 with TRBJ1-1; D is ambiguous. The germline V gene has CDR1 KGHSH and CDR2 LQKENI. V shed 2 bases and J shed 0 bases, with 7 bases lying between them. The CDR3 length is 14 residues.

The chain links TRBV21-1 to TRBJ1-2. TRBV21-1 is an annotated pseudogene. This CDR3 has 13 residues. The CDR3 loop is CASTHGVHGDYTF. CDR3 DNA: TGTGCCAGCACCCACGGGGTCCACGGTGACTACACCTTC.

The gene calls are TRBV27 and TRBJ2-1; possibly TRBD2 for D (6 bases). Germline V lookup: CDR1 MNHEY, CDR2 SMNVEV (reference sequence). The CDR3 covers 14 residues. V lost 5 bases and J lost 9, with 17 bases in between. CDR3 sequence: CASSHRDSSVEQFF. The CDR3, as DNA: TGTGCCAGCAGTCACCGGGACTCCTCCGTTGAGCAGTTCTTC.